The clone carrying this T cell receptor beta chain was seen only a few times. The sample is drawn from a study of regulatory T cells in long-lasting Graves disease. Time point meaning: newly diagnosed GD, antithyroid drugs for less than 3 months. Researchers made the TCR library from RNA that was extracted from PBMCs. The CDR3 is made up of 13 amino acids. In germline, CDR1 is LGHNA, CDR2 YNFKEQ. With 1 base removed from V and 5 bases from J, the gap between germline ends came to 6 bases. With iRepertoire HTBI primers and Arm-PCR of CDR3 regions, TCR beta libraries were built. TCRdb fed the multiplex PCR reads into MiXCR, producing one record per CDR3 protein. The table has 530,000 or so distinct CDR3 sequences, roughly 15% seen once. The sample was also reused in another study, on T cells in Graves' hyperthyroidism and ophthalmopathy.

The sequenced sample was peripheral blood mononuclear cells (PBMCs), obtained at new diagnosis, from a patient treated with antithyroid drugs. The source is a man younger than 35 with Graves disease. J is TRBJ1-5 and V is TRBV4-2; no reliable D call. The CDR3 DNA follows: TGTGCCAGCAGCCAAGCTCGCCATCAGCCCCAGCATTTT. As protein: CASSQARHQPQHF.